This TCR beta chain was identified during a study of blood T cell repertoires in COVID-19. Study as a whole: Sites across the United States, Italy and Spain contributed samples from acute and convalescent COVID-19. From T cells, B-cell-depleted T cells, or PBMCs came the material, which was cDNA or gDNA.

The CDR3 is 14 amino acids. In the original analysis: Using reference gene primer amplification, nucleated cell counts were estimated. Clones were read by immunoSEQ multiplex PCR, and TCRdb kept only the in-frame ones, dropping some. For V, J and clone size, that table is used; D and trimming come from the DNA. The table shows some 52,000 clones, with approximately 90% occurring only once. The origin of this receptor is a man aged 65 to 79 with acute or convalescent COVID-19. The sample was peripheral blood. The chain combines TRBV21-1 with TRBJ2-1; the table's D call, TRBD1, has no DNA check behind it. TRBV21-1 is noted as a pseudogene. CDR3 loop: CATGSGQGHNEQFF. The CDR3 DNA reads TGTGCCACCGGTTCGGGACAGGGTCACAATGAGCAGTTCTTC.